This TCR beta chain was identified in a study of blood T cell repertoires in COVID-19. Cohort 3 donors counted as recovered after two negative PCRs, clearance, or resolved symptoms. The germline gives CDR1 SGDLS, CDR2 YYNGEE. The V and J ends lost 0 bases and 0 bases respectively, with 7 bases between them. This CDR3 has 14 amino acids. Sequencing was performed with immunoSEQ multiplex PCR; in TCRdb, only in-frame clones are kept and a portion is missing. The sample contains about 280,000 clones, around 88% of which appear only once. This TCR was recovered from a woman between 40 and 50 years old who had recovered from COVID-19. This chain links TRBV9 with TRBJ2-7; D perhaps matches TRBD2 (5 bases). The sequencing sample was made of PBMCs or T cells enriched from blood (not recorded which). CDR3 sequence: CASSVGRSSYEQYF. The CDR3 bases are TGTGCCAGCAGCGTAGGGAGGAGCTCCTACGAGCAGTACTTC.